This is a list of T cell receptor beta chains from one sample in a study of blood T cell repertoires in COVID-19. The protocol was immunoSEQ multiplex PCR, while the TCRdb copy is restricted to in-frame clones and leaves out a portion. The sample includes about 170,000 clones, 70% to 85% seen only once; the top ten take about 16%. Sequenced sample: PBMCs or T cells enriched from blood (not recorded which). All receptors come from a man aged 50-59 years who had recovered from COVID-19. The CDR3 runs from the conserved cysteine through the conserved F or W. Fields, in order: CDR3 length, V gene, J gene, D gene, clone size, CDR3 DNA, CDR3 protein. D genes are given only for firm matches. Not every row has a clone size; where given, it reads once, few, many or a size class.

cdr3_length: 16; v_call: TRBV19; j_call: TRBJ1-5; d_call: TRBD1; clone_size: -; cdr3_nt: TGTGCCAGTAGTATACGACAGGGGTTTAGCAATCAGCCCCAGCATTTT; cdr3_aa: CASSIRQGFSNQPQHF
cdr3_length: 17; v_call: TRBV5-1; j_call: TRBJ1-5; d_call: -; clone_size: -; cdr3_nt: TGCGCCAGCAGCTTGTCCCGGCAACAGGAGTCCAATCAGCCCCAGCATTTT; cdr3_aa: CASSLSRQQESNQPQHF
cdr3_length: 16; v_call: TRBV10-3; j_call: TRBJ2-1; d_call: TRBD1; clone_size: -; cdr3_nt: TGTGCCATCAGTGAGCCCGGACAGGGAGGCTTAGATGAGCAGTTCTTC; cdr3_aa: CAISEPGQGGLDEQFF
cdr3_length: 14; v_call: TRBV9; j_call: TRBJ2-7; d_call: -; clone_size: -; cdr3_nt: TGTGCCAGCAGCAAGCAACTAGGATCTGGCGAGCAGTACTTC; cdr3_aa: CASSKQLGSGEQYF
cdr3_length: 13; v_call: TRBV12-3/TRBV12-4; j_call: TRBJ2-5; d_call: -; clone_size: -; cdr3_nt: TGTGCCAGCAGCTTCCGCGGGGATCGGACCCAGTACTTC; cdr3_aa: CASSFRGDRTQYF
cdr3_length: 15; v_call: TRBV5-1; j_call: TRBJ2-4; d_call: TRBD1; clone_size: -; cdr3_nt: TGCGCCAGCAGCTCGCACGGGACAGGGGGAGACATTCAGTACTTC; cdr3_aa: CASSSHGTGGDIQYF
cdr3_length: 14; v_call: TRBV5-5; j_call: TRBJ2-2; d_call: TRBD1; clone_size: -; cdr3_nt: TGTGCCAGCAGCGGGGACAGGGCGGCCGGGGAGCTGTTTTTT; cdr3_aa: CASSGDRAAGELFF
cdr3_length: 14; v_call: TRBV6-5; j_call: TRBJ1-6; d_call: -; clone_size: -; cdr3_nt: TGTGCCAGCAACACCGGGGGGGCGAGTTCACCCCTCCACTTT; cdr3_aa: CASNTGGASSPLHF
cdr3_length: 16; v_call: TRBV10-3; j_call: TRBJ2-2; d_call: TRBD1; clone_size: -; cdr3_nt: TGTGCCATCAGTGCCCAGGGGGCTGATAGCACCGGGGAGCTGTTTTTT; cdr3_aa: CAISAQGADSTGELFF
cdr3_length: 16; v_call: TRBV11-2; j_call: TRBJ2-3; d_call: -; clone_size: -; cdr3_nt: TGTGCCAGCAGCCTCCTACGAGGGGGTGGTACAGATACGCAGTATTTT; cdr3_aa: CASSLLRGGGTDTQYF
cdr3_length: 16; v_call: TRBV28; j_call: TRBJ2-3; d_call: TRBD2; clone_size: -; cdr3_nt: TGTGCCAGCAGTTCCCGGACTAGGGGAAGCACAGATACGCAGTATTTT; cdr3_aa: CASSSRTRGSTDTQYF
cdr3_length: 14; v_call: TRBV5-3; j_call: TRBJ2-3; d_call: -; clone_size: -; cdr3_nt: TGTGCCAGAAGCGTCAGGGGGGACACAGATACGCAGTATTTT; cdr3_aa: CARSVRGDTDTQYF
cdr3_length: 16; v_call: TRBV5-1; j_call: TRBJ2-1; d_call: -; clone_size: -; cdr3_nt: TGCGCCAGCAGCCCTGCGACAGGAAGGCTTTGGAGTGAGCAGTTCTTC; cdr3_aa: CASSPATGRLWSEQFF
cdr3_length: 14; v_call: TRBV7-8; j_call: TRBJ2-7; d_call: -; clone_size: -; cdr3_nt: TGTGCCAGCAGCCTGCTCAGGGGAACCCACGAGCAGTACTTC; cdr3_aa: CASSLLRGTHEQYF
cdr3_length: 15; v_call: TRBV5-1; j_call: TRBJ1-4; d_call: TRBD1; clone_size: once; cdr3_nt: TGCGCCAGCAGCTTGGGGACAGGGCAGAATGAAAAACTGTTTTTT; cdr3_aa: CASSLGTGQNEKLFF
cdr3_length: 12; v_call: TRBV7-9; j_call: TRBJ2-1; d_call: -; clone_size: -; cdr3_nt: TGTGCCAGCAGCTTCGACAAGGCAGAGCAGTTCTTC; cdr3_aa: CASSFDKAEQFF
cdr3_length: 14; v_call: TRBV6-5; j_call: TRBJ1-2; d_call: -; clone_size: few; cdr3_nt: TGTGCCAGCAGTAGCCAGGGTCCTAACTATGGCTACACCTTC; cdr3_aa: CASSSQGPNYGYTF
cdr3_length: 12; v_call: TRBV27; j_call: TRBJ2-2; d_call: -; clone_size: -; cdr3_nt: TGTGCCAGCAGCTTCTTGACCGGGGAGCTGTTTTTT; cdr3_aa: CASSFLTGELFF
cdr3_length: 15; v_call: TRBV18; j_call: TRBJ1-6; d_call: -; clone_size: -; cdr3_nt: TGTGCCAGCTCACTCAACAGGGATTTTGGCTCACCCCTCCACTTT; cdr3_aa: CASSLNRDFGSPLHF
cdr3_length: 14; v_call: TRBV30; j_call: TRBJ2-1; d_call: -; clone_size: few; cdr3_nt: TGTGCCTGGAGTCCTGGGGGGGGGCTAAATGAGCAGTTCTTC; cdr3_aa: CAWSPGGGLNEQFF
cdr3_length: 17; v_call: TRBV30; j_call: TRBJ1-4; d_call: TRBD1; clone_size: -; cdr3_nt: TGTGCCTGGAAAAGGTACGCATCGGCAGGGGGAAGTGAAAAACTGTTTTTT; cdr3_aa: CAWKRYASAGGSEKLFF
cdr3_length: 15; v_call: TRBV27; j_call: TRBJ1-4; d_call: -; clone_size: -; cdr3_nt: TGTGCCAGCAGAAAAAGGACAGCAACTAATGAAAAACTGTTTTTT; cdr3_aa: CASRKRTATNEKLFF
cdr3_length: 16; v_call: TRBV11-3; j_call: TRBJ2-2; d_call: -; clone_size: -; cdr3_nt: TGTGCCAGCAGTCAAAAAGTCAGGGGCCTAAGCGGGGAGCTGTTTTTT; cdr3_aa: CASSQKVRGLSGELFF
cdr3_length: 15; v_call: TRBV7-2; j_call: TRBJ1-5; d_call: TRBD1; clone_size: few; cdr3_nt: TGTGCCAGCAGCCAAGGGACAGGAAGCAATCAGCCCCAGCATTTT; cdr3_aa: CASSQGTGSNQPQHF
cdr3_length: 15; v_call: TRBV27; j_call: TRBJ1-1; d_call: -; clone_size: -; cdr3_nt: TGTGCCAGCAGTTTACAGGGATTTCAGAACACTGAAGCTTTCTTT; cdr3_aa: CASSLQGFQNTEAFF
cdr3_length: 12; v_call: TRBV14; j_call: TRBJ2-7; d_call: -; clone_size: once; cdr3_nt: TGTGCCAGCAGCGACCCAAAGGGGGAGCAGTACTTC; cdr3_aa: CASSDPKGEQYF
cdr3_length: 16; v_call: TRBV24-1; j_call: TRBJ2-1; d_call: TRBD2; clone_size: -; cdr3_nt: TGTGCCACCAGTGACCAGACTAGCGGGGGGGCCTATGAGCAGTTCTTC; cdr3_aa: CATSDQTSGGAYEQFF
cdr3_length: 13; v_call: TRBV27; j_call: TRBJ1-1; d_call: -; clone_size: -; cdr3_nt: TGTGCCAGCAGTTTTTCGCGGAACACTGAAGCTTTCTTT; cdr3_aa: CASSFSRNTEAFF
cdr3_length: 14; v_call: TRBV6-5; j_call: TRBJ1-3; d_call: -; clone_size: -; cdr3_nt: TGTGCCAGTGGTGCGGACTTCTCTGGAAACACCATATATTTT; cdr3_aa: CASGADFSGNTIYF
cdr3_length: 14; v_call: TRBV10-3; j_call: TRBJ2-4; d_call: -; clone_size: -; cdr3_nt: TGTGCCATTGGATCCGGGACACCCCCAAACATTCAGTACTTC; cdr3_aa: CAIGSGTPPNIQYF
cdr3_length: 19; v_call: TRBV6-1; j_call: TRBJ2-2; d_call: -; clone_size: -; cdr3_nt: TGTGCCAGCAGTGAAGTAGGTGGCAGGGGATATACGAACACCGGGGAGCTGTTTTTT; cdr3_aa: CASSEVGGRGYTNTGELFF
cdr3_length: 14; v_call: TRBV28; j_call: TRBJ2-3; d_call: -; clone_size: -; cdr3_nt: TGTGCCAGCGGAAAAGAGGCAGGGTGGACAACGCAGTATTTT; cdr3_aa: CASGKEAGWTTQYF
cdr3_length: 15; v_call: TRBV29-1; j_call: TRBJ1-1; d_call: -; clone_size: -; cdr3_nt: TGCAGCGTTGAAGACCCCCGGGAACCGAACACTGAAGCTTTCTTT; cdr3_aa: CSVEDPREPNTEAFF
cdr3_length: 12; v_call: TRBV19; j_call: TRBJ1-2; d_call: -; clone_size: once; cdr3_nt: TGTGCCAGTAGAGACAGTAACTATGGCTACACCTTC; cdr3_aa: CASRDSNYGYTF
cdr3_length: 14; v_call: TRBV21-1; j_call: TRBJ2-7; d_call: -; clone_size: -; cdr3_nt: TGTGCCAGCAGCAAAGAACACAGTACCTACGAGCAGTACTTC; cdr3_aa: CASSKEHSTYEQYF
cdr3_length: 16; v_call: TRBV27; j_call: TRBJ2-5; d_call: TRBD2; clone_size: -; cdr3_nt: TGTGCCAGCAGTTTAACAGGCGGGGGGACCCAAGAGACCCAGTACTTC; cdr3_aa: CASSLTGGGTQETQYF
cdr3_length: 13; v_call: TRBV3-1/TRBV3-2; j_call: TRBJ2-3; d_call: TRBD2; clone_size: -; cdr3_nt: TGTGCCAGCGGGGGGGGGAGCACAGATACGCAGTATTTT; cdr3_aa: CASGGGSTDTQYF
cdr3_length: 13; v_call: TRBV29-1; j_call: TRBJ1-4; d_call: TRBD1; clone_size: -; cdr3_nt: TGCAGCGTTGAGCCCCGGCCAGGGGGCAATCTGTTTTTT; cdr3_aa: CSVEPRPGGNLFF
cdr3_length: 15; v_call: TRBV6-2/TRBV6-3; j_call: TRBJ1-2; d_call: TRBD1; clone_size: -; cdr3_nt: TGTGCCAGCAGTAACGACAGGGGGCATTTCGATGGCTACACCTTC; cdr3_aa: CASSNDRGHFDGYTF
cdr3_length: 16; v_call: TRBV19; j_call: TRBJ2-2; d_call: TRBD1; clone_size: -; cdr3_nt: TGTGCCAGTAGTACAACCGGGACAGTGAACACCGGGGAGCTGTTTTTT; cdr3_aa: CASSTTGTVNTGELFF
cdr3_length: 13; v_call: TRBV11-3; j_call: TRBJ2-7; d_call: TRBD2; clone_size: -; cdr3_nt: TGTGCCAGCTTGCGGGGGAACCTCTACGAGCAGTACTTC; cdr3_aa: CASLRGNLYEQYF
cdr3_length: 13; v_call: TRBV29-1; j_call: TRBJ1-1; d_call: -; clone_size: few; cdr3_nt: TGCAGCGTTGAAGGGTCCTATGAAGTCGCGGCTTTCTTT; cdr3_aa: CSVEGSYEVAAFF
cdr3_length: 16; v_call: TRBV5-1; j_call: TRBJ2-7; d_call: TRBD2; clone_size: -; cdr3_nt: TGCGCCAGCAGCCCCTCCGGAACTAGCGGGGGACGGGAGCAGTACTTC; cdr3_aa: CASSPSGTSGGREQYF
cdr3_length: 14; v_call: TRBV14; j_call: TRBJ1-1; d_call: -; clone_size: -; cdr3_nt: TGTGCCAGCAGCCAGGTGAGGGTGAACACTGAAGCTTTCTTT; cdr3_aa: CASSQVRVNTEAFF
cdr3_length: 14; v_call: TRBV6-5; j_call: TRBJ1-2; d_call: TRBD1; clone_size: -; cdr3_nt: TGTGCCAGCAGTTTGACAGGGGGGGATTATGGCTACACCTTC; cdr3_aa: CASSLTGGDYGYTF